The present TCR beta chain was sequenced within a study of neurological immune-mediated disorders. Study conclusions and caveats: HTLV-1-associated myelopathy had the most TCR clonal expansion, and multiple sclerosis had the least, less than healthy controls.

The cDNA came from 5'RACE with 10-nucleotide random UMIs. TCRdb processed the 5' RACE reads anew with MiXCR; each CDR3 protein has one entry. There are approximately 49,000 distinct CDR3 sequences in the sample; 9% to 10% occur only once, and about 1.5% lies in the top ten. Noted time point: longitudinal time-point 1 (baseline). From 2 million PBMCs stored at -80 C, the unsorted libraries were generated. The CDR3 is made up of 16 amino acids. The V gene's germline CDR1 is MNHEY and CDR2 SMNVEV (reference sequence). Trimming left V 6 bases short and J 3 bases short, with 21 bases between. Ten or more counts support this clonotype. The antigen is undetermined.

The sequence was collected from a woman aged 40 to 50 in good health. The rearrangement joins TRBV27 to TRBJ2-7; maybe TRBD1 (5 bases). Sequences were obtained from PBMCs. CDR3 sequence: CASSLTFRQLHYEQYF. The CDR3 DNA reads TGTGCCAGCAGCTTGACATTCCGACAGCTTCACTACGAGCAGTACTTC.